These 10 T cell receptor beta chains came from one sample sequenced in a study of T-cell memory formation after mild COVID-19. MiXCR was run by TCRdb on the 5' RACE reads, yielding one entry per CDR3 protein. The data contain 190,000 or so distinct CDR3 sequences, 27% of them singletons. Sequences were obtained from PBMCs or a T cell subset sorted from them (not recorded which). These receptor sequences come from an adult woman who had mild COVID-19 (a few samples of this study predate the infection). Cell type and time point are not known.

The chain links TRBV6-5 to TRBJ2-7, with D perhaps TRBD1 (6 bases). Germline CDR1 and CDR2: MNHEY and SVGAGI. Trimming removed 6 bases from V and 3 bases from J, with 18 bases in between. This CDR3 is 15 amino acids long. CDR3 loop: CASRLWTGQGYEQYF. CDR3 DNA: TGTGCCAGCAGGTTATGGACGGGACAAGGCTACGAGCAGTACTTC.

This clonotype was seen many times. This rearrangement joins TRBV4-2 to TRBJ2-7; D not resolved. Germline V gives CDR1 LGHNA, CDR2 YNFKEQ. This CDR3 is built from 15 residues. V lost 0 bases, J lost 0 bases, and 9 bases lay in between. The CDR3 protein is CASSQEGSNSYEQYF. The CDR3 region has the DNA TGTGCCAGCAGCCAAGAGGGGTCGAACTCCTACGAGCAGTACTTC.

This chain connects TRBV7-9 to TRBJ1-2; D is perhaps TRBD1 (6 bases). Trimming cost V 4 bases and J 6 bases, with 12 bases left between them. The CDR3 length is 13 residues. Germline lookup yields CDR1 SEHNR and CDR2 FQNEAQ (reference sequence). CDR3 loop: CASSSRGGDGYTF. CDR3 nucleotide sequence: TGTGCCAGCAGCTCCAGGGGCGGAGATGGCTACACCTTC.

The table lists this clonotype with a few counts. The chain combines TRBV6-5 with TRBJ2-3; 12 nucleotides match TRBD2. The CDR3 extends over 16 amino acids. V lost 6 bases and J lost 4; bases outside the gene matches: 8. Germline CDR1 is MNHEY and CDR2 is SVGAGI. CDR3 coding DNA: TGTGCCAGCAGAAACCTAGCGGGGGGGCCTTCAGATACGCAGTATTTT. Translated, it gives CASRNLAGGPSDTQYF.

The rearrangement uses TRBV4-3 and TRBJ1-1; D unresolved. Germline CDR1 reads LGHNA; CDR2 reads YSLEER. The CDR3 spans 15 residues. The V end was cut by 1 base, the J end by 5 bases, with 14 bases between. The CDR3 reads CASSQVTWGGTEAFF. The CDR3 region has the DNA TGCGCCAGCAGCCAAGTAACCTGGGGAGGTACTGAAGCTTTCTTT.

This chain links TRBV9 with TRBJ2-3; tentative D call: TRBD1 (5 bases). The CDR3 loop spans 16 amino acids. The germline V gene has CDR1 SGDLS and CDR2 YYNGEE. V gave up 0 bases and J gave up 0 bases, with 11 bases separating them. In DNA form, the CDR3 reads TGTGCCAGCAGCGTAGACGGCAGGGCTAGCACAGATACGCAGTATTTT. Amino acid sequence: CASSVDGRASTDTQYF.

This clonotype was observed a handful of times. The chain is built from TRBV5-1 and TRBJ2-7, with D unresolved. This CDR3 is built from 15 residues. Germline CDR1 SGHRS, CDR2 YFSETQ. Trimming shortened V by 0 bases and J by 0 bases, and 10 bases separated the two germline ends. CDR3 sequence reads: CASSLELPSSYEQYF. CDR3 DNA: TGCGCCAGCAGCTTGGAACTGCCCAGCTCCTACGAGCAGTACTTC.

The rearrangement uses TRBV12-3 or TRBV12-4 and TRBJ1-1; the D is unclear. V was clipped by 6 bases and J by 3 bases, with 5 bases between them. The CDR3 is 11 residues long. The CDR3 sequence: CASSKDTEAFF. DNA of the CDR3: TGTGCCAGCAGCAAAGACACTGAAGCTTTCTTT.

The chain recombines TRBV6-5 with TRBJ1-3; D not certain. V was pared by 7 bases and J by 2 bases, with 18 bases between. CDR3 size: 16 residues. In germline, CDR1 is MNHEY, CDR2 SVGAGI. In DNA, the CDR3 is TGTGCCAGCACCCCTGGACGTCCTCCAACTGGAAACACCATATATTTT. It yields the protein CASTPGRPPTGNTIYF.

The sample holds a few counts of this clonotype. J is TRBJ2-7 and V is TRBV15; TRBD2 matches 8 bases. The CDR3 is 19 residues long. The ends lost 0 bases at V and 0 bases at J; junction bases unmatched: 13. Germline CDR1 is LNHNV and CDR2 is YYDKDF (reference sequence). CDR3 bases: TGTGCCACCAGCAGAGAGGTGGGTGGTCTAGCGGGTCGCTCCTACGAGCAGTACTTC. It translates to CATSREVGGLAGRSYEQYF.